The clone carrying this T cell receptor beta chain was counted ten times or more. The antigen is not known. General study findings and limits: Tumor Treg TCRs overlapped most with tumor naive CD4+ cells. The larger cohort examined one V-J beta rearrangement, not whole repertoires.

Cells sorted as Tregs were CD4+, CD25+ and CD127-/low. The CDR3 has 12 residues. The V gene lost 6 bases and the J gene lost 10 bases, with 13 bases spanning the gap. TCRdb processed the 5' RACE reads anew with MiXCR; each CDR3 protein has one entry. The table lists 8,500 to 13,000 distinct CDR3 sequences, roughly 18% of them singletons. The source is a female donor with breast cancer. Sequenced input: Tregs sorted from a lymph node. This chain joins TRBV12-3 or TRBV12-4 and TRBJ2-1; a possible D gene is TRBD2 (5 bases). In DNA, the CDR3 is TGTGCCAGCAGCCTCGGACTGTCCGAGCAGTTCTTC. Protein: CASSLGLSEQFF.